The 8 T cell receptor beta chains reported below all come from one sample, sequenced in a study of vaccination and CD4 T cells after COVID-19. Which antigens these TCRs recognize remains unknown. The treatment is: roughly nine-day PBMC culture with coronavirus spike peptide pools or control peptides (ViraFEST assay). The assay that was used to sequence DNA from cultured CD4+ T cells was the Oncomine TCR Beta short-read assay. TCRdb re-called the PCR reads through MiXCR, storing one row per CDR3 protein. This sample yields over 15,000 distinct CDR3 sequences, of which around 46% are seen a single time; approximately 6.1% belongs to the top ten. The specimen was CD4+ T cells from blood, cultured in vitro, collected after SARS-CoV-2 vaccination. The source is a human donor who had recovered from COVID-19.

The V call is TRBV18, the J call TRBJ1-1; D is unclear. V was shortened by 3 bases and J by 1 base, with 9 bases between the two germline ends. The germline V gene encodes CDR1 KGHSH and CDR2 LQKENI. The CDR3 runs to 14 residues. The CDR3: CASSPSKGNTEAFF. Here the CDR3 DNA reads TGTGCCAGCTCACCTTCTAAGGGGAACACTGAAGCTTTCTTT.

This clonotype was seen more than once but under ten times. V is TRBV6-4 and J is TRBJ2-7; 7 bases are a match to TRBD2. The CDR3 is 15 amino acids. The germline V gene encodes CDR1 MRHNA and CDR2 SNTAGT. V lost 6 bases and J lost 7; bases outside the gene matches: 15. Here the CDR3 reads CASSAGLAGPDEQYF. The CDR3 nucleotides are TGTGCCAGCAGCGCCGGGTTAGCGGGTCCCGATGAGCAGTACTTC.

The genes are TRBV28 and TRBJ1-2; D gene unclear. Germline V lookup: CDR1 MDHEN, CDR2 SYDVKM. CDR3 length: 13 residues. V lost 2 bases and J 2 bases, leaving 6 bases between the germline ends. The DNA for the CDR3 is TGTGCCAGCAGTTTACCACAGAACTATGGCTACACCTTC. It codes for CASSLPQNYGYTF.

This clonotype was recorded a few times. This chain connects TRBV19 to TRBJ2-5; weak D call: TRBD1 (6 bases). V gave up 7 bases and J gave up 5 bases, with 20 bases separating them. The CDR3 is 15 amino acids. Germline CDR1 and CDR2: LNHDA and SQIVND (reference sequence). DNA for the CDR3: TGTGCCAGTACCAACAGGGCTAGCCCCTGGGAGACCCAGTACTTC. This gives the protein CASTNRASPWETQYF.

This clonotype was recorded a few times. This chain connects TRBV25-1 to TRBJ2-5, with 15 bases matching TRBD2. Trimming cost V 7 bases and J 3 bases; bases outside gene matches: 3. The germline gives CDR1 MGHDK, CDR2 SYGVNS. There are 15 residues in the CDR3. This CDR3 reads CASIGLAGGKETQYF. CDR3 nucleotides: TGTGCCAGCATAGGACTAGCGGGAGGGAAAGAGACCCAGTACTTC.

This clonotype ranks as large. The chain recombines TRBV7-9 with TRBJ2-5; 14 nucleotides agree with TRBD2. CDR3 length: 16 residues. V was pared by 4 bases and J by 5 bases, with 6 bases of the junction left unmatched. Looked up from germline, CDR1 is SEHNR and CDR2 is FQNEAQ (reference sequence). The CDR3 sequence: CASSSGLAGGSETQYF. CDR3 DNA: TGTGCCAGCAGCTCAGGACTAGCGGGAGGTTCTGAGACCCAGTACTTC.

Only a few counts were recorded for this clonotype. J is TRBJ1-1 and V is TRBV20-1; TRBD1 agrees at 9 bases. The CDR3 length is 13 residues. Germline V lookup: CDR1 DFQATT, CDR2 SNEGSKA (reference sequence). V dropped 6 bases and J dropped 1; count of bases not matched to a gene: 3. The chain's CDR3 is CSAMTGGNTEAFF. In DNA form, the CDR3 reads TGCAGTGCCATGACAGGGGGGAACACTGAAGCTTTCTTT.

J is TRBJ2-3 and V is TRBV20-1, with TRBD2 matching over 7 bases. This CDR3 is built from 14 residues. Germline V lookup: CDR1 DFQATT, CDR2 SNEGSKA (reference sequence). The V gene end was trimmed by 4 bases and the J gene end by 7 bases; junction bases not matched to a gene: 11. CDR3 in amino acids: CSAMLAERPNTQYF. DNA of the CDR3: TGCAGTGCTATGCTAGCGGAGCGACCAAATACGCAGTATTTT.